A selection of T cell receptor beta chains follows, all from one sample in a study of CD8 T cells in ankylosing spondylitis. TCRdb itself ran the 5' RACE reads through MiXCR, one entry per CDR3 protein. Altogether some 250,000 distinct CDR3 sequences are present, roughly 8.6% being singletons, with the ten largest covering around 6.8%. Sequencing was performed on blood, either unsorted or a sorted T cell fraction (not recorded which). The source is a male donor with ankylosing spondylitis or in good health (not recorded which). Both conserved end residues are part of each CDR3. Rows may omit the clone size; those that give it use once, few, many or a size class.

clone_size	v_call	j_call	cdr3_aa
many	TRBV5-1	TRBJ2-3	CASSLDPGTTDTQYF
few	TRBV20-1	TRBJ2-3	CSAHRGGADTQYF
many	TRBV7-9	TRBJ2-2	CASSPTGGSNTGELFF
many	TRBV20-1	TRBJ2-1	CSATRLAGGFNEQFF
few	TRBV18	TRBJ2-6	CASSPTGNKAGANVLTF
many	TRBV20-1	TRBJ1-5	CSARRGLEPPQHF
few	TRBV18	TRBJ2-1	CASSPQTVNYNEQFF
many	TRBV19	TRBJ2-1	CASSATSGTYNEQFF
few	TRBV6-2/TRBV6-3	TRBJ1-2	CASTQGRAVEGYTF
many	TRBV20-1	TRBJ1-3	CSARTGRDSGNTIYF
few	TRBV12-3/TRBV12-4	TRBJ2-2	CASKPDGENTGELFF
-	TRBV30	TRBJ2-5	CAWSLGESQYF
many	TRBV20-1	TRBJ1-1	CSAFPSGRVNTEAFF
many	TRBV6-2/TRBV6-3	TRBJ1-1	CASSYKGRGTEAFF
many	TRBV20-1	TRBJ1-5	CSARQGPSNQPQHF
few	TRBV7-8	TRBJ1-2	CASSLMGQGHSGYTF
-	TRBV23-1	TRBJ2-5	CARGQRTETQYF
-	TRBV30	TRBJ2-5	CAWSVWGPKTQYF
few	TRBV27	TRBJ1-1	CAIRGLGTEAFF
-	TRBV4-2	TRBJ2-7	CASSQGTPGDYSEQYF
many	TRBV5-1	TRBJ2-7	CASSPRDGNSYEQYF
many	TRBV10-3	TRBJ2-7	CAISAQRGPEYF
many	TRBV6-2/TRBV6-3	TRBJ1-1	CASSYAGRTTEAFF
many	TRBV20-1	TRBJ2-4	CSARDLGGKDIQYF
many	TRBV5-1	TRBJ1-2	CASSTDGAYGYTF
many	TRBV7-8	TRBJ1-5	CASSLQTGEYQPQHF
many	TRBV20-1	TRBJ2-1	CSARGGTSGRAKRVDEQFF
many	TRBV12-3/TRBV12-4	TRBJ1-5	CASTHRVEGQPQHF
many	TRBV29-1	TRBJ2-7	CSVVFRDRSSYEQYF
many	TRBV29-1	TRBJ1-2	CSVAGNLDVRYGYTF
many	TRBV4-2	TRBJ2-3	CASSQRTETDTQYF
many	TRBV20-1	TRBJ1-1	CSPGGSNTEAFF
many	TRBV5-6	TRBJ2-3	CASSLATERDTQYF
few	TRBV2	TRBJ2-3	CASMRDYSSDTQYF
-	TRBV7-2	TRBJ2-1	CASSYTSGGFNEQFF
many	TRBV12-3/TRBV12-4	TRBJ2-7	CASSLNAGEYEQYF
-	TRBV20-1	TRBJ2-5	CSVFGEVAGGPQETQYF
-	TRBV5-1	TRBJ2-3	CASSPSGPTSTDTQYF
many	TRBV11-2	TRBJ2-1	CASSLDLAGVYNEQFF
few	TRBV29-1	TRBJ2-3	CSVLLGRTDTQYF
many	TRBV6-2/TRBV6-3	TRBJ2-5	CASSYDNLRKTQYF
many	TRBV10-3	TRBJ1-3	CAIGSGNTIYF
-	TRBV3-1	TRBJ1-2	CASSPSPDRGQGYTF